This T cell receptor (beta chain) was identified in a study of blood T cell repertoires in COVID-19. Study summary: Whether acute or convalescent, the COVID-19 samples came from the United States, Italy and Spain. Sources were T cells, B-cell-depleted T cells, or PBMCs; the material itself was cDNA or gDNA.

Authors' data handling: The assay estimated nucleated cells by amplifying reference gene primers. Some clones are missing from TCRdb's copy, which holds only in-frame ones; the method was immunoSEQ multiplex PCR. D and trimming come from the DNA, and the V and J calls and clone size come from that table. Here the sample spans 240,000 or so clones, more than 75% being singletons. This CDR3 spans 17 amino acids. Trimming shortened V by 6 bases and J by 0 bases, and 18 bases separated the two germline ends. Germline values: CDR1 KGHSH, CDR2 LQKENI. The TCR sequence derives from a man older than 75 with acute or convalescent COVID-19. The material sequenced was peripheral blood. The chain joins TRBV18 to TRBJ1-3; TRBD1 might be the D (5 bases). CDR3 region: CASSPRRASLSGNTIYF. As DNA, the CDR3 is TGTGCCAGCTCTCCCCGCAGGGCATCTCTCTCTGGAAACACCATATATTTT.